This record covers a single T cell receptor (beta chain). PCR employed 60 Vbeta and 13 Jbeta primers. As handled by the study authors: The count from a later analysis was about 80 million unique TCR beta chains, about 9.9 million of them shared. Only in-frame clones appear in the TCRdb table, and some are missing; sequencing was by immunoSEQ multiplex PCR. The V and J calls and clone size were taken over from that table, and D and trimming were inferred from the DNA. The table shows some 160,000 clones, with 80% to 85% occurring only once. The data were taken from a study of cytomegalovirus exposure and HLA in healthy donors. Background on the study: Tens of millions of unique TCRs, all from HLA-typed donors, were included in an early release of the data. Of all 400 or so donors who were genotyped, around 79% belonged to the Caucasian-associated ancestry cluster.

Per the germline V gene, CDR1 is MNHEY and CDR2 is SVGAGI. V dropped 5 bases and J dropped 2; count of bases not matched to a gene: 5. The CDR3 is 14 residues long. The donors comprised healthy bone marrow donors. This clonotype originated in a male donor in good health and CMV-seronegative. This chain uses TRBV6-5 with TRBJ1-2, with 7 bases fitting TRBD1. The sample taken for sequencing was PBMCs. CDR3 bases: TGTGCCAGCAGTGAAAGGGGGCGCAACTATGGCTACACCTTC. Its translation is CASSERGRNYGYTF.